This TCR beta chain was sequenced during a study of CD8 T cells in ankylosing spondylitis. This clonotype appeared a few times. The antigen remains unidentified. Findings and caveats of the study: Reportedly, disease-linked clones are significantly enriched in ankylosing spondylitis patients' matched synovial fluid. A motif of fewer than ten highly homologous TCR beta variants was seen as apparently characteristic of ankylosing spondylitis blood.

For TCR beta, libraries came from quantitative 5'-RACE with molecular barcodes. TCRdb redid the calling of the 5' RACE reads with MiXCR, one entry per CDR3 protein. The data hold tens of thousands of distinct CDR3 sequences, with about 9% observed a single time. The CDR3 runs to 13 residues. Germline V gene lookup returns CDR1 SGHRS and CDR2 YFSETQ. The V and J ends lost 9 bases and 1 base respectively, with 11 bases between them. The source of this sequence is a male donor with ankylosing spondylitis. V gene TRBV5-1 combines with J gene TRBJ2-1, with D tentatively TRBD1 (6 bases). The sequenced sample consisted of blood, either unsorted or a sorted T cell fraction (not recorded which). In DNA, the CDR3 is TGCGCCACCCCAGGGGCTTCCTACAATGAGCAGTTCTTC. It specifies CATPGASYNEQFF.